Listed here is a single TCR beta chain. Clones were read by immunoSEQ multiplex PCR, and TCRdb kept only the in-frame ones, dropping some. The sample lists approximately 400,000 clones, 95% occurring once. The data are from a study of shared T cell receptors in the human thymus. The CDR3 is 15 amino acids. The V segment lost 4 bases and the J segment 3 bases; nucleotides outside the gene matches: 7. The V call is TRBV23-1, the J call TRBJ1-1; TRBD1 matches 8 bases. TRBV23-1 is filed as an ORF, its function uncertain. The source material was thymocytes. The sequence derives from a human donor. The CDR3 region is CASSPPDRAYTEAFF. The CDR3 coding sequence is TGCGCCAGCAGTCCCCCGGACAGGGCATACACTGAAGCTTTCTTT.